Listed below are T cell receptor beta chains from one sample, sequenced in a study of shared clonotypes between healthy human individuals. Measured with immunoSEQ multiplex PCR; TCRdb has only the in-frame clones, and not every one. The sample records hundreds of thousands of clones, around 67% being singletons. Material for sequencing was memory CD4+ T cells sorted from blood. These receptors originate from a woman under 40 in good health. CDR3s include the opening cysteine and the closing phenylalanine or tryptophan. A D gene is named only where the DNA matches it firmly. Clone size, where shown, is once, few, many, or a class for clones that have expanded.

TRBJ2-1,TRBD2,NA,TRBV6-5,CASRSGTSGRNEQFF,TGTGCCAGCAGGTCCGGGACTAGCGGGAGGAATGAGCAGTTCTTC
TRBJ2-5,TRBD2,once,TRBV7-9,CASSPAGGLVTQYF,TGTGCCAGCAGCCCAGCGGGAGGGCTGGTGACCCAGTACTTC
TRBJ2-3,NA,NA,TRBV25-1,CASSGKLNRVTSTDTQYF,TGTGCCAGCAGTGGCAAACTAAACAGAGTTACTAGCACAGATACGCAGTATTTT
TRBJ2-1,NA,NA,TRBV29-1,CSVAQNEQFF,TGCAGCGTTGCACAGAATGAGCAGTTCTTC
TRBJ1-2,TRBD1,NA,TRBV10-2,CASSESAGGRANYGYTF,TGCGCCAGCAGTGAGTCGGCAGGGGGCCGCGCTAACTATGGCTACACCTTC
TRBJ2-7,NA,NA,TRBV2,CASIGGLSGAEQYF,TGTGCCAGCATTGGGGGATTATCTGGCGCCGAGCAGTACTTC
TRBJ2-7,NA,NA,TRBV7-9,CASSLSSYEQYF,TGTGCCAGCAGCCTATCTTCCTACGAGCAGTACTTC
TRBJ1-5,NA,NA,TRBV2,CASRGPGADQPQHF,TGTGCCAGCAGGGGTCCGGGGGCCGATCAGCCCCAGCATTTT
TRBJ2-1,TRBD2,NA,TRBV12-5,CASGLASRGLEGVGEQFF,TGTGCTAGTGGTTTGGCGAGCCGGGGACTAGAAGGGGTGGGTGAGCAGTTCTTC
TRBJ2-7,NA,NA,TRBV7-2,CASSLGPQYEQYF,TGTGCCAGCAGCTTAGGACCTCAGTACGAGCAGTACTTC
TRBJ1-5,NA,NA,TRBV2,CASSERGGNSNQPQHF,TGTGCCAGCAGCGAAAGAGGGGGGAATAGCAATCAGCCCCAGCATTTT
TRBJ2-7,NA,NA,TRBV5-6,CASSSLGPQQYEQYF,TGTGCCAGCAGCTCCCTCGGGCCCCAACAATACGAGCAGTACTTC
TRBJ1-4,NA,NA,TRBV28,CASGRGDREKLFF,TGTGCCAGCGGCAGGGGAGATCGAGAAAAACTGTTTTTT
TRBJ2-1,NA,NA,TRBV6-1,CASTLGGGYNEQFF,TGTGCCAGCACCCTTGGGGGAGGCTACAATGAGCAGTTCTTC
TRBJ2-3,NA,once,TRBV9,CASRYPAPNTQYF,TGTGCCAGCAGGTATCCAGCTCCTAATACGCAGTATTTT
TRBJ2-1,NA,NA,TRBV11-2,CASSTRQLAYNEQFF,TGTGCCAGCAGCACCCGACAGCTAGCCTACAATGAGCAGTTCTTC
TRBJ1-4,NA,NA,TRBV28,CASSLGTVSVEKLFF,TGTGCCAGCAGCCTGGGGACGGTTTCGGTTGAAAAACTGTTTTTT
TRBJ1-2,NA,NA,TRBV19,CASSNQRTVYGYTF,TGTGCCAGTAGTAACCAGCGGACGGTCTATGGCTACACCTTC
TRBJ2-3,NA,NA,TRBV15,CATSSARGHGGLNTQYF,TGTGCCACCAGCAGTGCTCGTGGACACGGGGGCTTAAATACGCAGTATTTT
TRBJ2-3,NA,few,TRBV5-4,CASSLAGTDTQYF,TGTGCCAGCAGCTTAGCGGGCACAGATACGCAGTATTTT
TRBJ1-4,NA,NA,TRBV30,CASGGLANEKLFF,TGTGCCTCGGGAGGGTTGGCTAATGAAAAACTGTTTTTT
TRBJ2-7,NA,NA,TRBV30,CAWSVHGSYEQYF,TGTGCCTGGAGTGTACACGGATCCTACGAGCAGTACTTC
TRBJ1-1,NA,NA,TRBV5-5,CASSSLLAPSTEAFF,TGTGCCAGCAGCTCCCTTTTGGCCCCCAGCACTGAAGCTTTCTTT
TRBJ1-5,TRBD1,NA,TRBV27,CATSGQGNQPQHF,TGTGCCACCTCCGGACAGGGCAATCAGCCCCAGCATTTT
TRBJ1-3,NA,NA,TRBV9,CASSGPGNTIYF,TGTGCCAGCAGCGGTCCCGGAAACACCATATATTTT
TRBJ2-5,NA,once,TRBV2,CASSELAEYQETQYF,TGTGCCAGCAGTGAACTAGCCGAGTACCAAGAGACCCAGTACTTC
TRBJ1-5,NA,NA,TRBV5-1,CASSLGGSHQPQHF,TGCGCCAGCAGCTTGGGGGGGAGCCATCAGCCCCAGCATTTT
TRBJ1-1,TRBD1,NA,TRBV19,CASSTTGTANTEAFF,TGTGCCAGTAGTACTACGGGGACAGCGAACACTGAAGCTTTCTTT
TRBJ1-2,TRBD1,NA,TRBV6-1,CASSERGGGSYGYTF,TGTGCCAGCAGTGAAAGGGGAGGGGGCAGCTATGGCTACACCTTC
TRBJ2-5,NA,NA,TRBV6-5,CASSYSYRGETQYF,TGTGCCAGCAGTTACTCATACCGAGGAGAGACCCAGTACTTC